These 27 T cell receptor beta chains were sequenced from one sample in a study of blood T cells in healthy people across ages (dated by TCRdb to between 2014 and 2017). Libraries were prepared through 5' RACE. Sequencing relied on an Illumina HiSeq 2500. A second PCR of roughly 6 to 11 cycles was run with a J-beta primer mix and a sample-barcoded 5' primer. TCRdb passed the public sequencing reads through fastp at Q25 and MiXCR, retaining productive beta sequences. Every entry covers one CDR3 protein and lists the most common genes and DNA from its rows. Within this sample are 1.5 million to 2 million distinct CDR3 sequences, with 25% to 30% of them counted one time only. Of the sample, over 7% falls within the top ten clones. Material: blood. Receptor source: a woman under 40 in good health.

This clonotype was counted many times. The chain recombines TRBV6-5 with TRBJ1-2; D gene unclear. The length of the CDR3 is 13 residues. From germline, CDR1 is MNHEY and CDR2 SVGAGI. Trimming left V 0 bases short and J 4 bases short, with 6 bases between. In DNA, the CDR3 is TGTGCCAGCAGTTACTCGCCGATCTATGGCTACACCTTC. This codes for CASSYSPIYGYTF.

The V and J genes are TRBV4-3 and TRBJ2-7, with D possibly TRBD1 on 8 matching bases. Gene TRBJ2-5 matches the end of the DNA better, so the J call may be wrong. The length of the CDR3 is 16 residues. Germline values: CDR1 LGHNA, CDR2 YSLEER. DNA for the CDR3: TGCGCCAGCAGCCAAGCCATCACAGGGGGGGTAGAGACCCAGTACTTC. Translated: CASSQAITGGVETQYF.

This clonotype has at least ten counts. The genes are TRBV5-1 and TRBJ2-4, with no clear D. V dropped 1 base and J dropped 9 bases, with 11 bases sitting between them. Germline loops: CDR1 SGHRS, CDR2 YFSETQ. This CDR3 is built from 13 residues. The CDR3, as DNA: TGCGCCAGCAGCTTGTCAGGAGTGGGCATTCAGTACTTC. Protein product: CASSLSGVGIQYF.

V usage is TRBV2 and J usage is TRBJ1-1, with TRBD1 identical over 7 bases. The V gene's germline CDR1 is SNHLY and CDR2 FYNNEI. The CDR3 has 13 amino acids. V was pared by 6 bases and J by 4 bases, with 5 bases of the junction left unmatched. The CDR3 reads CASSWTGPTEAFF. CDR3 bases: TGTGCCAGCAGCTGGACAGGCCCCACTGAAGCTTTCTTT. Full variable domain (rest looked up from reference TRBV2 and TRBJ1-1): EPEVTQTPSHQVTQMGQEVILRCVPISNHLYFYWYRQILGQKVEFLVSFYNNEISEKSEIFDDQFSVERPDGSNFTLKIRSTKLEDSAMYFCASSWTGPTEAFFGQGTRLTVV.

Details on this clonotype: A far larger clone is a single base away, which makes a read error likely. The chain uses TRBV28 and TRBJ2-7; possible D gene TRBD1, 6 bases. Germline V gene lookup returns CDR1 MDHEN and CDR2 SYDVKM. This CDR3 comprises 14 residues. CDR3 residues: CASSSTGSSHEQYF. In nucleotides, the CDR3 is TGTGCCAGCAGTTCCACAGGGAGCTCCCACGAGCAGTACTTC. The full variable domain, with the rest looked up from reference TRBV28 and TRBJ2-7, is DVKVTQSSRYLVKRTGEKVFLECVQDMDHENMFWYRQDPGLGLRLIYFSYDVKMKEKGDIPEGYSVSREKKERFSLILESASTNQTSMYLCASSSTGSSHEQYFGPGTRLTVT.

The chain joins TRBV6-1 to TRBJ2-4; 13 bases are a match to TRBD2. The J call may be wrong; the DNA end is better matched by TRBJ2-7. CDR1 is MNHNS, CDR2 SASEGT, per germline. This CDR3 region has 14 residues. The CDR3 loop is CASRLAGGHHEQYF. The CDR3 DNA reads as TGTGCCAGCAGACTAGCGGGGGGGCACCACGAGCAGTACTTC.

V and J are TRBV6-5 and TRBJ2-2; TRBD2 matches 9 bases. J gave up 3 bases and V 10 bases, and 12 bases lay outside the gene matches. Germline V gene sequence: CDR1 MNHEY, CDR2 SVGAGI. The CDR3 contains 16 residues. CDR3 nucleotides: TGTGCCACCTCCCGTAGCGGGGGCTTTTACACCGGGGAGCTGTTTTTT. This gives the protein CATSRSGGFYTGELFF.

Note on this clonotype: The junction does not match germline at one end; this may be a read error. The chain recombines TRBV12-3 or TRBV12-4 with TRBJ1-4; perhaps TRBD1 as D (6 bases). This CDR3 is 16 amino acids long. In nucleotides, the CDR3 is TGTGCCAGCAGTTTAAGGGGGGACTTGGGGAATGAAAAACCGTTTTTT. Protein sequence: CASSLRGDLGNEKPFF.

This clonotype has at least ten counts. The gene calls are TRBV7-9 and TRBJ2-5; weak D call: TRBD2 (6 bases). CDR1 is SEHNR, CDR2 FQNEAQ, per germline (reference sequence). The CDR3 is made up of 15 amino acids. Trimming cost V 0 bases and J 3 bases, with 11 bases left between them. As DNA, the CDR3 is TGTGCCAGCAGCTTAGCGTTAGAGCGGGAAGAGACCCAGTACTTC. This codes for CASSLALEREETQYF.

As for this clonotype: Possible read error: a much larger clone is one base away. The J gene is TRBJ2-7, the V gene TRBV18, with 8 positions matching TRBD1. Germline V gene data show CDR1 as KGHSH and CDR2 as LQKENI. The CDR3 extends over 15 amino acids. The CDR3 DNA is TGTGCCAACTCACCGCAGGGGGCGAGCGTCTACGAGCAGTACTTC. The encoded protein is CANSPQGASVYEQYF. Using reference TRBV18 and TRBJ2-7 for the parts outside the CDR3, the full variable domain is NAGVMQNPRHLVRRRGQEARLRCSPMKGHSHVYWYRQLPEEGLKFMVYLQKENIIDESGMPKERFSAEFPKEGPSILRIQQVVRGDSAAYFCANSPQGASVYEQYFGPGTRLTVT.

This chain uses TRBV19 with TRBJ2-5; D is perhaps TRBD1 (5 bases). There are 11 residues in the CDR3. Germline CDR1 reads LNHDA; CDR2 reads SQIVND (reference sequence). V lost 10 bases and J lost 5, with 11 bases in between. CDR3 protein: CANSGKETQYF. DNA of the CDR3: TGTGCCAACTCAGGGAAGGAGACCCAGTACTTC.

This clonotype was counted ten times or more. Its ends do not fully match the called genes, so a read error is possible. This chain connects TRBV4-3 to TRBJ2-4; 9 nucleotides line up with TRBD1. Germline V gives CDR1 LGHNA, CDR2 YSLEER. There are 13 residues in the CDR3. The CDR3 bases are TGTGCCAGCAGCCAAGACAGGGGGAACATTCAGTACTTC. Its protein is CASSQDRGNIQYF.

The CDR3 is CASSLGTGGLRGYTF. Here the CDR3 DNA reads TGTGCCAGCAGTTTAGGGACAGGGGGCTTACGTGGCTACACCTTC. The chain couples TRBV28 to TRBJ1-2; 12 positions match TRBD1. CDR3 length: 15 amino acids. The V segment lost 2 bases and the J segment 7 bases; nucleotides outside the gene matches: 5. The germline V gene encodes CDR1 MDHEN and CDR2 SYDVKM.

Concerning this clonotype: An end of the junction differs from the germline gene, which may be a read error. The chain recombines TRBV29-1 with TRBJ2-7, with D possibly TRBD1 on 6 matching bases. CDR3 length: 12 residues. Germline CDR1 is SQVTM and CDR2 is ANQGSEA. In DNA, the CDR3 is TGCGGCGTTGTCAGGGGTACCTACGAGCAGTACTTC. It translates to CGVVRGTYEQYF.

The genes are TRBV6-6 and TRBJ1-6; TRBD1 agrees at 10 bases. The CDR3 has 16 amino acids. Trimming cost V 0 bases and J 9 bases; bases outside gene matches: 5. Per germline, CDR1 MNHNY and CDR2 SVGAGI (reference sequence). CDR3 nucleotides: TGTGCCAGCAGTTACTCCTACGGGACAGGGGTTTCACCCCTCCACTTT. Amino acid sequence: CASSYSYGTGVSPLHF.

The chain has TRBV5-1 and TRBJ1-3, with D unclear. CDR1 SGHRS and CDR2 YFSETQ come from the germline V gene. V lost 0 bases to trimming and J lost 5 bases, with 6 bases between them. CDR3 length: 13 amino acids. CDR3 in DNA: TGCGCCAGCAGCTTGGACGACAGAAACACCATATATTTT. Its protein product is CASSLDDRNTIYF.

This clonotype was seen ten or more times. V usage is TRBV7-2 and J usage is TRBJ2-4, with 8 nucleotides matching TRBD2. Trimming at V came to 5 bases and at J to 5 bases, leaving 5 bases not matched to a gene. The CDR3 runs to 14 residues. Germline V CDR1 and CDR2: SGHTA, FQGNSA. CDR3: CASSPRGAENIQYF. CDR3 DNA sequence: TGTGCCAGCAGCCCGCGGGGGGCCGAAAACATTCAGTACTTC.

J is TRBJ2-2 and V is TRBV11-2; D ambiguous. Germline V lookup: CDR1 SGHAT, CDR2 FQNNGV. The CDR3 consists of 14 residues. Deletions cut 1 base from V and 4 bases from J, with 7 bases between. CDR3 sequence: CASSLVRLTGELFF. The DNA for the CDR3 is TGTGCCAGCAGCTTAGTAAGGCTCACCGGGGAGCTGTTTTTT.

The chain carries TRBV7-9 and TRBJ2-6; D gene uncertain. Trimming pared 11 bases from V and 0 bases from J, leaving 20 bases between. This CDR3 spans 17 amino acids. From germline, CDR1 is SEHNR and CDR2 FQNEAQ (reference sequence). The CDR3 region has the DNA TGTGCCTCCACTCTAGACCGGTTCGACTCTGGGGCCAACGTCCTGACTTTC. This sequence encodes CASTLDRFDSGANVLTF.

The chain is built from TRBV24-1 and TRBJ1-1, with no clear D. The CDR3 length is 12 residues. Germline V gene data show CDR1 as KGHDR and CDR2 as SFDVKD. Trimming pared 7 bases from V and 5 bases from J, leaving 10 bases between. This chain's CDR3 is CATSVTRTEAFF. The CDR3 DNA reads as TGTGCCACCAGCGTAACGAGGACTGAAGCTTTCTTT.

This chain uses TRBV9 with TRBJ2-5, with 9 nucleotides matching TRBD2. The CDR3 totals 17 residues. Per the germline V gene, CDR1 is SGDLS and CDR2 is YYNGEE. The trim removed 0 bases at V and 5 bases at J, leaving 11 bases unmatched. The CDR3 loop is CASSVGSAGGVMETQYF. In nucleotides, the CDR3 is TGTGCCAGCAGCGTAGGGTCAGCGGGAGGTGTAATGGAGACCCAGTACTTC.

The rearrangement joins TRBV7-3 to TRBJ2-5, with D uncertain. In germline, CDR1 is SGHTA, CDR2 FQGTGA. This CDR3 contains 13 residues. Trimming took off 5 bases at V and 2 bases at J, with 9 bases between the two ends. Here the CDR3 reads CASSDDGQETQYF. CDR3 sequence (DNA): TGTGCCAGCAGCGACGACGGGCAAGAGACCCAGTACTTC.

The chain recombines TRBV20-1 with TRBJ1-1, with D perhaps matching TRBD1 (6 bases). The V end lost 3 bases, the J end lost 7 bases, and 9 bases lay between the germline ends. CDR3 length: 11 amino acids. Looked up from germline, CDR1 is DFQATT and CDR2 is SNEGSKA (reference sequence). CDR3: CSASGGFEAFF. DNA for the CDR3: TGCAGTGCTAGTGGGGGCTTTGAAGCTTTCTTT.

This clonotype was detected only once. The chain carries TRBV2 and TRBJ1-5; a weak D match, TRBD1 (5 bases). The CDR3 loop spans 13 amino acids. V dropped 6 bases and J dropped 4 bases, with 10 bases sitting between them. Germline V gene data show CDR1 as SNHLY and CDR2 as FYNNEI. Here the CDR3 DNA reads TGTGCCAGCAGGGACGAGGGGAATCAGCCCCAGCATTTT. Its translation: CASRDEGNQPQHF.

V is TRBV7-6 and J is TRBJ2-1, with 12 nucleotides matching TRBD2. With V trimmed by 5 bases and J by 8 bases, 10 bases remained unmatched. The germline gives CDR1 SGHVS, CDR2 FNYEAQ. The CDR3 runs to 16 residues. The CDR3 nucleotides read TGTGCCAGCAGCACCCGACTAGCGGGGGCGGGGGATGAGCAGTTCTTC. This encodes CASSTRLAGAGDEQFF. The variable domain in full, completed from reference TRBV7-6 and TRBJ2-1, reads GAGVSQSPRYKVTKRGQDVALRCDPISGHVSLYWYRQALGQGPEFLTYFNYEAQQDKSGLPNDRFSAERPEGSISTLTIQRTEQRDSAMYRCASSTRLAGAGDEQFFGPGTRLTVL.

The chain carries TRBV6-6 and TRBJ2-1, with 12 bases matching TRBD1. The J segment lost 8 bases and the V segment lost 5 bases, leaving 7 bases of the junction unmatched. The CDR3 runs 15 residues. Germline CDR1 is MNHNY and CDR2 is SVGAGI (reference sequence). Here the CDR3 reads CASSEPGTGGHEQFF. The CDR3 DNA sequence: TGTGCCAGCAGTGAGCCTGGGACAGGGGGCCATGAGCAGTTCTTC.

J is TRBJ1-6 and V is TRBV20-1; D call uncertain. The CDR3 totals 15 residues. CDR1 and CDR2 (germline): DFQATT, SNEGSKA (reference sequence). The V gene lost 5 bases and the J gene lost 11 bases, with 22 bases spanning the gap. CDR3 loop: CSARRPTEPNPPLHF. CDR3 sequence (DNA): TGCAGTGCTCGCCGGCCTACCGAACCGAATCCACCCCTCCACTTT.